The 16 T cell receptor beta chains in this list originate from one sample, sequenced in a study of control samples from healthy donors and cancer patients. The table came from immunoSEQ multiplex PCR; TCRdb's copy has only in-frame clones and leaves some out. The sample includes roughly 120,000 clones, approximately 88% seen only once; the top ten take roughly 4%. Sequences were obtained from PBMCs. All receptors come from an older woman with lung cancer.

The chain couples TRBV24-1 to TRBJ2-1; D remains ambiguous. CDR1 is KGHDR, CDR2 SFDVKD, per germline. Trimming took off 1 base at V and 3 bases at J, with 9 bases between the two ends. This CDR3 comprises 15 residues. The CDR3 DNA reads as TGTGCCACCAGTGATTTTAGTGGCAGCTACAATGAGCAGTTCTTC. This gives the protein CATSDFSGSYNEQFF.

The rearrangement joins TRBV2 to TRBJ1-1; D uncertain. The CDR3 is made up of 13 amino acids. The germline gives CDR1 SNHLY, CDR2 FYNNEI. V was clipped by 2 bases and J by 7 bases, with 11 bases between them. The CDR3 region has the DNA TGTGCCAGCAGTGAACAGGAGGAGGGTGAAGCTTTCTTT. Residues: CASSEQEEGEAFF.

The V gene is TRBV3-1 (or the pseudogene TRBV3-2), the J gene TRBJ2-1; 7 bases match TRBD1. CDR1 LGHDT and CDR2 YNNKEL come from the germline V gene (reference sequence). V lost 1 base, J lost 0 bases, and 6 bases stayed unmatched. This CDR3 is 17 amino acids long. The CDR3 DNA reads as TGTGCCAGCAGCCAAGCCCAGACAGGGTTCTCCTACAATGAGCAGTTCTTC. Protein product: CASSQAQTGFSYNEQFF.

The chain recombines TRBV3-1 (or the pseudogene TRBV3-2) with TRBJ1-1; D unresolved. The germline V and J ends were trimmed by 1 base and 3 bases, with 9 bases remaining between them. This CDR3 has 14 residues. In germline, CDR1 is LGHDT, CDR2 YNNKEL (reference sequence). DNA of the CDR3: TGTGCCAGCAGCCAAGTCTTAATGGACACTGAAGCTTTCTTT. Translated: CASSQVLMDTEAFF.

The table lists this clone with a few counts. The chain employs TRBV3-1 (or the pseudogene TRBV3-2) and TRBJ2-2; D remains unclear. Trimming left V 2 bases short and J 4 bases short, with 8 bases between. Looked up from germline, CDR1 is LGHDT and CDR2 is YNNKEL (reference sequence). This CDR3 region has 14 residues. The CDR3 coding sequence is TGTGCCAGCAGCCAAACGACCCCCACCGGGGAGCTGTTTTTT. Residues: CASSQTTPTGELFF.

The chain joins TRBV2 to TRBJ2-5; D gene unclear. Germline V lookup: CDR1 SNHLY, CDR2 FYNNEI. V was pared by 8 bases and J by 4 bases, with 14 bases between. The CDR3 consists of 13 residues. The CDR3 coding sequence is TGTGCCAGCGTTCTGCAATTCGCAGAGACCCAGTACTTC. Translated, it gives CASVLQFAETQYF.

The V and J genes are TRBV3-1 (or the pseudogene TRBV3-2) and TRBJ2-2, with D perhaps assigned TRBD1 or TRBD2 (5 bases each). Germline V CDR1 and CDR2: LGHDT, YNNKEL (reference sequence). The V end lost 0 bases, the J end lost 8 bases, and 10 bases lay between the germline ends. The CDR3 spans 14 residues. The CDR3 loop reads CASSQEGWGGELFF. In DNA, the CDR3 is TGTGCCAGCAGCCAAGAAGGGTGGGGGGGGGAGCTGTTTTTT.

The chain employs TRBV7-9 and TRBJ2-7; TRBD1 or TRBD2 may be the D gene (5 bases each). The V gene's germline CDR1 is SEHNR and CDR2 FQNEAQ (reference sequence). The CDR3 spans 16 residues. V was shortened by 1 base and J by 4 bases, with 17 bases between the two germline ends. Here the CDR3 reads CASSLDWGTLGYEQYF. CDR3 in DNA: TGTGCCAGCAGCTTAGATTGGGGGACCCTAGGGTACGAGCAGTACTTC. Together with reference TRBV7-9 and TRBJ2-7, the CDR3 gives the full variable domain: DTGVSQNPRHKITKRGQNVTFRCDPISEHNRLYWYRQTLGQGPEFLTYFQNEAQLEKSRLLSDRFSAERPKGSFSTLEIQRTEQGDSAMYLCASSLDWGTLGYEQYFGPGTRLTVT.

The chain combines TRBV29-1 with TRBJ1-2, with 7 bases that match TRBD1. This CDR3 has 13 amino acids. V lost 2 bases, J lost 4 bases, and 4 bases stayed unmatched. Germline values: CDR1 SQVTM, CDR2 ANQGSEA. CDR3 sequence reads: CSVERDSGYGYTF. The DNA for the CDR3 is TGCAGCGTTGAAAGGGACAGCGGCTATGGCTACACCTTC.

This chain joins TRBV2 and TRBJ2-5; 10 bases map to TRBD2. This CDR3 contains 15 residues. J was trimmed by 1 base and V by 6 bases; bases with no gene match: 5. Per germline, CDR1 SNHLY and CDR2 FYNNEI. The CDR3 region has the DNA TGTGCCAGCAGAGGACTAGCGGTGGGCCAAGAGACCCAGTACTTC. It codes for CASRGLAVGQETQYF.

The chain has TRBV9 and TRBJ2-1; 9 bases are shared with TRBD2. V lost 4 bases to trimming and J lost 4 bases; unmatched junction nucleotides: 3. The CDR3 is 14 amino acids. The germline V gene has CDR1 SGDLS and CDR2 YYNGEE. The CDR3 DNA is TGTGCCAGCAGCCTCCTAGCGGGGTACAATGAGCAGTTCTTC. The encoded protein is CASSLLAGYNEQFF.

This chain uses TRBV18 with TRBJ2-5, with 10 bases lining up with TRBD1. With 3 bases clipped from V and 4 bases from J, the junction kept 2 bases outside the gene matches. The CDR3 runs to 14 residues. Germline loops: CDR1 KGHSH, CDR2 LQKENI. The CDR3 region has the DNA TGTGCCAGCTCACCGGGACAGGGGAGAGAGACCCAGTACTTC. Protein product: CASSPGQGRETQYF.

This clone was detected only once. The gene calls are TRBV12-3 or TRBV12-4 and TRBJ2-7; 7 bases line up with TRBD1. The J segment lost 1 base and the V segment lost 5 bases, leaving 2 bases of the junction unmatched. This CDR3 region has 13 residues. The chain's CDR3 is CASSRTGSYEQYF. In DNA form, the CDR3 reads TGTGCCAGCAGTCGGACAGGTTCCTACGAGCAGTACTTC.

This chain uses TRBV25-1 with TRBJ2-1, with D possibly being TRBD2 (5 bases). Germline CDR1 MGHDK, CDR2 SYGVNS. The CDR3 totals 14 residues. Trimming cost V 7 bases and J 9 bases, with 19 bases left between them. In nucleotides, the CDR3 is TGTGCCAGCACCGAATCGGGATCTCTCAGTGAGCAGTTCTTC. It translates to CASTESGSLSEQFF.

The chain joins TRBV7-9 to TRBJ2-2; D might be TRBD2 (6 bases). The CDR3 covers 15 residues. Per the germline V gene, CDR1 is SEHNR and CDR2 is FQNEAQ (reference sequence). Trimming left V 1 base short and J 0 bases short, with 6 bases between. CDR3 DNA: TGTGCCAGCAGCTTAGGACTAGCGAACACCGGGGAGCTGTTTTTT. Translation gives CASSLGLANTGELFF.

The rearrangement joins TRBV19 to TRBJ2-3, with TRBD1 matching 7 bases. Germline CDR1 reads LNHDA; CDR2 reads SQIVND (reference sequence). This CDR3 is 15 amino acids long. Trimming removed 6 bases from V and 4 bases from J; junction bases left unmatched: 10. In nucleotides, the CDR3 is TGTGCCAGTAGCGATTCAGGGGGAATATCAGATACGCAGTATTTT. It translates to CASSDSGGISDTQYF.